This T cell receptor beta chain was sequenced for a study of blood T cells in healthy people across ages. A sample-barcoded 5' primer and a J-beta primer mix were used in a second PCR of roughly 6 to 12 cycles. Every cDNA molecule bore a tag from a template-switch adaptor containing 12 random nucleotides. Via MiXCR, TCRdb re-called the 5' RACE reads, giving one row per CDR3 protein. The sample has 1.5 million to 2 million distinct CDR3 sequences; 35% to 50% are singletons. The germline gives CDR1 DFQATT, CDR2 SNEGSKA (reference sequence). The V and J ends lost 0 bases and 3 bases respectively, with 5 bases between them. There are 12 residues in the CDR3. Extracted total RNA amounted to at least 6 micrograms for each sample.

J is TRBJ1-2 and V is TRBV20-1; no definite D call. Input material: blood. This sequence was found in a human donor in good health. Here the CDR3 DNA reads TGCAGTGCTAGAGATCTATACTATGGCTACACCTTC. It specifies CSARDLYYGYTF.